This T cell receptor beta chain was profiled in a study of cytomegalovirus exposure and HLA in healthy donors. The wider study: A later analysis reported the same platform for the 90 to 150 validation repertoires and the roughly 650 first-cohort repertoires. General observations from the study: TCR beta chains numbering approximately 150 were designated cytomegalovirus-associated. CMV antigen specificity of a few CMV-associated chains was confirmed in vitro.

Germline CDR1 is MGHDK and CDR2 is SYGVNS. The CDR3 covers 13 residues. V was shortened by 8 bases and J by 5 bases, with 13 bases between the two germline ends. Only in-frame clones appear in the TCRdb table, and some are missing; sequencing was by immunoSEQ multiplex PCR. Of some 150,000 clones in the sample, around 87% were seen once. Note on this clone: The antigen is unknown.

This receptor was identified in a young woman in good health and CMV-seronegative. This chain joins TRBV25-1 and TRBJ2-1, with D tentatively TRBD1 (6 bases). The sequencing sample was made of PBMCs. The CDR3 nucleotides are TGTGCCAGCGTAGGACAGCCGAACAATGAGCAGTTCTTC. Translating it yields CASVGQPNNEQFF.